The 13 T cell receptor beta chains given below trace back to one sample, sequenced in a study of CD8+ T cells in alopecia areata. cDNA serving as the sequencing template came from extracted, reverse transcribed RNA. Repertoires were generated with immunoSEQ multiplex PCR, while TCRdb's copy carries only in-frame clones and drops some. Of 150,000 to 200,000 clones in the sample, roughly 60% were seen once. Stated treatment: oral pan-JAK inhibitor, 5-10 mg twice daily. Sequenced material: CD4+ T cells sorted from blood, taken at week 24, from a patient treated with tofacitinib. The receptors stem from a human donor with alopecia areata.

The chain uses TRBV11-2 and TRBJ2-5; D remains unclear. Per the germline V gene, CDR1 is SGHAT and CDR2 is FQNNGV. The CDR3 is 13 amino acids. The germline V and J ends were trimmed by 5 bases and 5 bases, with 12 bases remaining between them. The CDR3: CASSIVTGETQYF. CDR3 bases: TGTGCCAGCAGCATAGTGACCGGGGAGACCCAGTACTTC.

The chain combines TRBV5-1 with TRBJ2-5, with TRBD2 matching over 9 bases. The CDR3 totals 15 residues. V lost 4 bases to trimming and J lost 4 bases; unmatched junction nucleotides: 8. The V gene's germline CDR1 is SGHRS and CDR2 YFSETQ. The CDR3 reads CASSEKTSGSETQYF. DNA for the CDR3: TGCGCCAGCAGCGAAAAGACTAGCGGTTCAGAGACCCAGTACTTC.

The chain joins TRBV7-2 to TRBJ2-1; 8 positions match TRBD2. Germline V CDR1 and CDR2: SGHTA, FQGNSA. Trimming took 0 bases from V and 5 from J; bases not matched to a gene: 3. There are 15 residues in the CDR3. CDR3 nucleotide sequence: TGTGCCAGCAGCTTAGCCAGCGGGAGAAACAATGAGCAGTTCTTC. Residues: CASSLASGRNNEQFF.

The rearrangement links TRBV13 to TRBJ1-1; no clear D gene. Trimming took 5 bases from V and 1 from J, leaving 11 bases between them. The CDR3 is made up of 14 amino acids. Germline CDR1 reads PRHDT; CDR2 reads FYEKMQ (reference sequence). Written as DNA, the CDR3 is TGTGCCAGCAGCCTCACACTCTCGAACACTGAAGCTTTCTTT. Its translation: CASSLTLSNTEAFF.

The chain uses TRBV5-1 and TRBJ2-7; D is ambiguous. V was trimmed by 2 bases and J by 2 bases, leaving 17 bases between them. The CDR3 length is 16 residues. Germline lookup yields CDR1 SGHRS and CDR2 YFSETQ. The CDR3 loop is CASSLMKTSQPYEQYF. The CDR3 DNA follows: TGCGCCAGCAGCTTAATGAAGACAAGTCAACCCTACGAGCAGTACTTC.

V and J are TRBV2 and TRBJ1-2, with 9 bases that match TRBD1. Looked up from germline, CDR1 is SNHLY and CDR2 is FYNNEI. Trimming took 8 bases from V and 2 from J; bases not matched to a gene: 6. This CDR3 has 14 residues. CDR3 loop: CASSKGTGNYGYTF. The CDR3 DNA sequence: TGTGCCAGCTCCAAGGGGACAGGGAACTATGGCTACACCTTC.

The CDR3 spells CSVEDRTGVGAFF. In nucleotides, the CDR3 is TGCAGCGTTGAAGATCGGACAGGGGTTGGAGCTTTCTTT. V usage is TRBV29-1 and J usage is TRBJ1-1; 9 bases are shared with TRBD1. Trimming took 0 bases from V and 10 from J; bases not matched to a gene: 6. Germline-derived CDR1 and CDR2 are SQVTM and ANQGSEA. CDR3 length equals 13 residues.

V and J are TRBV4-3 and TRBJ2-3, with D perhaps being TRBD1 or TRBD2 (5 bases each). This CDR3 is built from 16 residues. Germline V CDR1 and CDR2: LGHNA, YSLEER. V dropped 1 base and J dropped 2 bases, with 13 bases sitting between them. As DNA, the CDR3 is TGCGCCAGCAGCCAAGGACAGCGGACACCCACAGATACGCAGTATTTT. Translated: CASSQGQRTPTDTQYF.

The chain joins TRBV27 to TRBJ2-6; no reliable D call. CDR1 is MNHEY, CDR2 SMNVEV, per germline (reference sequence). The CDR3 covers 13 residues. The V end was cut by 8 bases, the J end by 1 base, with 6 bases between. The CDR3, as DNA: TGTGCCAGCGGGCGGTCTGGGGCCAACGTCCTGACTTTC. Protein product: CASGRSGANVLTF.

The J gene is TRBJ1-2, the V gene TRBV14; 8 nucleotides agree with TRBD1. Germline CDR1 SGHDN, CDR2 FVKESK. V was pared by 1 base and J by 7 bases, with 5 bases of the junction left unmatched. The CDR3 spans 14 residues. The CDR3 reads CASSQAARGLGYTF. CDR3 bases: TGTGCCAGCAGCCAAGCGGCCAGGGGGCTTGGCTACACCTTC.

This rearrangement joins TRBV29-1 to TRBJ2-3; 9 bases are shared with TRBD2. V gave up 4 bases and J gave up 9 bases; unmatched junction bases: 8. Germline CDR1 reads SQVTM; CDR2 reads ANQGSEA. This CDR3 is 13 amino acids long. The CDR3 nucleotides are TGCAGCGTTGGCGGGAGGGCGGTCCAGACGCAGTATTTT. Amino acid sequence: CSVGGRAVQTQYF.

This rearrangement joins TRBV4-3 to TRBJ2-7; either TRBD1 or TRBD2 may supply D (5 bases each). CDR1 LGHNA and CDR2 YSLEER come from the germline V gene. The germline V and J ends were trimmed by 4 bases and 4 bases, with 17 bases remaining between them. CDR3 length: 15 residues. Written as DNA, the CDR3 is TGCGCCAGCAGCCGAGTCCGGGACGGTCATTACGAGCAGTACTTC. Translation: CASSRVRDGHYEQYF.

The V gene is TRBV15, the J gene TRBJ2-7; maybe TRBD2 (5 bases). CDR3 length equals 20 residues. The V end lost 0 bases, the J end lost 6 bases, and 30 bases lay between the germline ends. Germline values: CDR1 LNHNV, CDR2 YYDKDF (reference sequence). CDR3 residues: CATSRDWTEEPTYAELEQYF. CDR3 DNA: TGTGCCACCAGCAGAGATTGGACTGAAGAACCCACCTACGCGGAGCTCGAGCAGTACTTC. Drawing the rest from reference TRBV15 and TRBJ2-7, the complete variable domain is DAMVIQNPRYQVTQFGKPVTLSCSQTLNHNVMYWYQQKSSQAPKLLFHYYDKDFNNEADTPDNFQSRRPNTSFCFLDIRSPGLGDTAMYLCATSRDWTEEPTYAELEQYFGPGTRLTVT.